Below, one T cell receptor beta chain is given with its context. This clone was seen a single time. Its antigen is not yet known. Base-call qualities are not available, and no considerably larger clone is one nucleotide away. These data are taken from a study of blood T cell repertoires in COVID-19 (dated by TCRdb to the early 2020s). For the study in its entirety: Collaborator samples came from the United States, Italy and Spain and covered acute and convalescent phases of COVID-19. HLA class I and class II types, where available, came from metadata supplied by the sample provider rather than from assay-based typing. A freely available public database, intended as a resource for researchers studying the immune response to SARS-CoV-2, is where the repertoires were released. The samples were drawn from the first 160 participants of the ongoing ImmuneRACE study and from 950 to 1,500 subjects provided by 6 global collaborators. Nearly every sample came with metadata listing a de-identified subject ID, COVID-19 status, age in years and sex. The dataset comprised deeply sampled blood TCRbeta repertoires from subjects exposed to, actively infected with, or recovered from COVID-19. The material from the prospective study consisted of cDNA or gDNA derived from T cells, B-cell-depleted T cells, or PBMCs.

Each collaborating institution followed its own protocols to collect whole blood in K2EDTA tubes. For TCRbeta analysis, collaborators shipped samples as frozen whole blood, isolated PBMCs, or DNA extracted from either of those sample types. There are 13 amino acids in the CDR3, from cysteine to phenylalanine inclusive. Of the read, only the CDR3 DNA is kept; its 39 bases are in frame from base 1. V and J are truncated by 5 bases and 5 bases respectively, leaving an intervening sequence of 7 bases. Looking up the germline V gene (reference sequence) yields CDR1 MNHNY and CDR2 SVGAGI. The immunoSEQ Assay, a bias-controlled multiplex PCR, was used to amplify TCRbeta CDR3 regions from genomic DNA. The source study handled its data this way. The number of nucleated cells in each sample was estimated from the amplification of reference gene primers within the assay. To quantify the absolute abundance of each unique TCRbeta CDR3 rearrangement, sequence reads were collapsed and filtered. For each sample, productive Simpson clonality was calculated as the square root of Simpson's diversity index across productive rearrangements. This immuneACCESS table, as held by TCRdb, lists in-frame sequences with V and J called but not all clones. Of the missing ones, under half trace to an unresolved V gene in checked studies; the others have no known cause. Clone size and the V and J calls come from that table; the DNA yielded D and trimming. This sample holds 200,000 to 250,000 clones; 82% were observed only once. In total, the top ten clones hold around 3.5% of the sample.

Findings and caveats that apply to the study as a whole: How much clinical and demographic metadata was included differed by source and by participant, and the metadata was provided uncurated.

The chain is assembled from TRBV6-6 and TRBJ1-6; TRBD1 is possibly the D segment (5 matching bases). The TCR was taken from a woman older than 75 with acute or convalescent COVID-19. The specimen sequenced was peripheral blood. The DNA sequence follows: TGTGCCAGCAGTATGACAGATAATTCACCCCTCCACTTT. Translated, this gives CASSMTDNSPLHF.